The 5 T cell receptor beta chains given below trace back to one sample, sequenced in a study of blood T cell repertoires in COVID-19. Measured with immunoSEQ multiplex PCR; TCRdb has only the in-frame clones, and not every one. Of more than 95,000 clones detected, approximately 80% appear once; the ten largest clones hold over 8.5%. Sequencing input: peripheral blood. These receptors all come from an older woman with acute or convalescent COVID-19.

The V call is TRBV20-1, the J call TRBJ1-3, with D unresolved. The germline V gene encodes CDR1 DFQATT and CDR2 SNEGSKA (reference sequence). V was trimmed by 3 bases and J by 0 bases, leaving 9 bases between them. The CDR3 length is 14 residues. CDR3 in DNA: TGCAGTGCTAGTATCTCCAGCTCTGGAAACACCATATATTTT. This encodes CSASISSSGNTIYF.

CDR3 protein: CASSRRSNTGELFF. As DNA, the CDR3 is TGTGCCAGCAGCCGGAGATCGAACACCGGGGAGCTGTTTTTT. The rearrangement links TRBV3-1 (or the pseudogene TRBV3-2) to TRBJ2-2; no firm D call. V lost 4 bases and J 0 bases, leaving 6 bases between the germline ends. The CDR3 runs 14 residues. The germline V gene encodes CDR1 LGHDT and CDR2 YNNKEL (reference sequence).

The CDR3: CASSFRQGDQPQHF. CDR3 coding DNA: TGTGCCAGCAGCTTCCGACAGGGCGATCAGCCCCAGCATTTT. This chain connects TRBV5-5 to TRBJ1-5; 7 bases agree with TRBD1. This CDR3 comprises 14 residues. V shed 2 bases, J shed 5 bases, and the junction held 4 bases outside the gene matches. CDR1 and CDR2 from the germline V gene are SGHKS and YYEKEE (reference sequence).

This sequence joins TRBV7-7 and TRBJ2-2, with 8 positions matching TRBD1. V dropped 4 bases and J dropped 1; count of bases not matched to a gene: 2. Germline CDR1 is SSHAT and CDR2 is FNYEAQ (reference sequence). There are 15 residues in the CDR3. Here the CDR3 reads CASSSGTGNTGELFF. The CDR3 region has the DNA TGTGCCAGCAGCTCCGGGACAGGGAACACCGGGGAGCTGTTTTTT.

The chain employs TRBV11-2 and TRBJ1-6; TRBD1 aligns across 7 bases. The trim removed 4 bases at V and 9 bases at J, leaving 12 bases unmatched. Germline V gives CDR1 SGHAT, CDR2 FQNNGV. CDR3 length equals 16 residues. The CDR3 is CASSSPAGQDLSPLHF. DNA of the CDR3: TGTGCCAGCAGCTCCCCGGCCGGACAGGACCTTTCACCCCTCCACTTT.